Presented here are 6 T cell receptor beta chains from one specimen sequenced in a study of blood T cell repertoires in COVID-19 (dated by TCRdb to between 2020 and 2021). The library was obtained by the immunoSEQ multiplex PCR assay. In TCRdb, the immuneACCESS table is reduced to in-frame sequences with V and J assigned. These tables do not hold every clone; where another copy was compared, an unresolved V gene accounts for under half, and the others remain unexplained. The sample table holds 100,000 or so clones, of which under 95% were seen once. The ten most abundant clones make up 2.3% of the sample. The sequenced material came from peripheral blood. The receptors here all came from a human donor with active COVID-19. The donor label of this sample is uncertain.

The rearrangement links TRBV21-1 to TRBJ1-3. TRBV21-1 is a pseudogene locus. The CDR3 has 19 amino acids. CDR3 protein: CASSNCGDGDLWSGNTIYF. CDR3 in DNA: TGTGCCAGCAGCAATTGCGGGGACGGCGATTTGTGGTCTGGAAACACCATATATTTT.

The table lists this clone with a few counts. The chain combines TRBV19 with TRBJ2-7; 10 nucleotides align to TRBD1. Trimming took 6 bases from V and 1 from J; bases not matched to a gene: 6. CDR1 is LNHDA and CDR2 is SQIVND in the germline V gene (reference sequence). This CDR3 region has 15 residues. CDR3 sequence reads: CASSPGQGLSYEQYF. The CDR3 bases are TGTGCCAGTAGCCCGGGACAGGGGCTTTCCTACGAGCAGTACTTC.

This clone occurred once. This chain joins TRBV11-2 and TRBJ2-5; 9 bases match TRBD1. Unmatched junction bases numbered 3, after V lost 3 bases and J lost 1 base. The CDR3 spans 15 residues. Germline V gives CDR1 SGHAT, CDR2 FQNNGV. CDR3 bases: TGTGCCAGCAGCTTTGCGGGACAGGGCCAAGAGACCCAGTACTTC. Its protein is CASSFAGQGQETQYF.

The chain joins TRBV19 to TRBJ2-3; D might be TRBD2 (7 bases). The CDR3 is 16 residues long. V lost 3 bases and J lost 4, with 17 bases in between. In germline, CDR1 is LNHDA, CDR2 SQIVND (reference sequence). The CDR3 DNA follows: TGTGCCAGTAGTATGGGCGGGGGCGGGGTTCCAGATACGCAGTATTTT. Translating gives CASSMGGGGVPDTQYF.

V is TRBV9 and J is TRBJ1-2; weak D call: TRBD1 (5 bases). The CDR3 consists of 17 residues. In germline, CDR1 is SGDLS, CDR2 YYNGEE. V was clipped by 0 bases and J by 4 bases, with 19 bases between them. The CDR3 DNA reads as TGTGCCAGCAGCGTAGCTTCGCAAATCCAGGGAGGCTATGGCTACACCTTC. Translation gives CASSVASQIQGGYGYTF.

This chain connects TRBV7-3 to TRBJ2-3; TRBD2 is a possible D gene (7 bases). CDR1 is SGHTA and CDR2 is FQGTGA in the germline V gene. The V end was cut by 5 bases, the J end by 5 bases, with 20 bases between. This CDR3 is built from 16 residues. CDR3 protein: CASSPFGGGLIDTQYF. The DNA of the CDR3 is TGTGCCAGCAGCCCATTTGGGGGGGGCCTTATAGATACGCAGTATTTT.